Presented here are 21 T cell receptor beta chains from one specimen sequenced in a study of control samples from healthy donors and cancer patients. Assay: immunoSEQ multiplex PCR; the TCRdb copy retains only in-frame clones and omits some. The sample has approximately 170,000 clones; about 91% are singletons. The sample consisted of blood. The receptors stem from a woman aged 30 to 39 in good health.

The V call is TRBV30, the J call TRBJ2-2; D is uncertain. Trimming removed 2 bases from V and 1 base from J, with 5 bases in between. CDR1 GTSNPN and CDR2 SVGIG come from the germline V gene (reference sequence). CDR3 length: 13 amino acids. The CDR3 coding sequence is TGTGCCTGGAGTCATGGGAACACCGGGGAGCTGTTTTTT. Its protein product is CAWSHGNTGELFF. Full variable domain (remainder filled in from reference TRBV30 and TRBJ2-2): SQTIHQWPATLVQPVGSPLSLECTVEGTSNPNLYWYRQAAGRGLQLLFYSVGIGQISSEVPQNLSASRPQDRQFILSSKKLLLSDSGFYLCAWSHGNTGELFFGEGSRLTVL.

V is TRBV10-3 and J is TRBJ2-2; D could derive from TRBD1 or TRBD2 (7 bases each). This CDR3 spans 15 amino acids. Trimming took 4 bases from V and 3 from J, leaving 12 bases between them. The germline CDR1 and CDR2 sequences are ENHRY and SYGVKD. CDR3 DNA: TGTGCCATCAGTGTCAGGGGGAGGGACACCGGGGAGCTGTTTTTT. Translated: CAISVRGRDTGELFF.

The chain combines TRBV11-2 with TRBJ2-7; D is perhaps TRBD1 (7 bases). Trimming cost V 5 bases and J 2 bases, with 13 bases left between them. The CDR3 is made up of 14 amino acids. Germline V gene sequence: CDR1 SGHAT, CDR2 FQNNGV. Here the CDR3 reads CASSAGQRAYEQYF. The CDR3 DNA reads TGTGCCAGCAGCGCGGGACAGCGAGCCTACGAGCAGTACTTC.

The rearrangement joins TRBV3-1 (or the pseudogene TRBV3-2) to TRBJ2-1; D is uncertain. The CDR3 length is 16 residues. Germline loops: CDR1 LGHDT, CDR2 YNNKEL (reference sequence). Trimming left V 4 bases short and J 2 bases short, with 15 bases between. The CDR3 loop reads CASSRRSLLTYNEQFF. Written as DNA, the CDR3 is TGTGCCAGCAGCCGTAGGTCCCTCTTAACCTACAATGAGCAGTTCTTC.

V is TRBV5-1 and J is TRBJ1-1; D ambiguous. V was cut by 0 bases and J by 1 base, with 7 bases left in between. Germline CDR1 SGHRS, CDR2 YFSETQ. The CDR3 has 14 amino acids. Here the CDR3 reads CASSLAYKNTEAFF. The CDR3 bases are TGCGCCAGCAGCTTGGCCTACAAGAACACTGAAGCTTTCTTT. Using reference TRBV5-1 and TRBJ1-1 for the parts outside the CDR3, the full variable domain is KAGVTQTPRYLIKTRGQQVTLSCSPISGHRSVSWYQQTPGQGLQFLFEYFSETQRNKGNFPGRFSGRQFSNSRSEMNVSTLELGDSALYLCASSLAYKNTEAFFGQGTRLTVV.

About this clone itself: A junction end diverges from the germline sequence, so it may reflect a read error. The chain recombines TRBV12-5 with TRBJ2-1, with TRBD1 identical over 10 bases. CDR1 and CDR2 from the germline V gene are LGHNT and FRNRAP. The CDR3 spans 12 residues. Here the CDR3 reads CASGLVTGQGIF. In DNA, the CDR3 is TGTGCTAGTGGTTTGGTAACGGGACAGGGGATCTTC. The variable domain in full, with the rest retrieved from reference TRBV12-5 and TRBJ2-1, is DARVTQTPRHKVTEMGQEVTMRCQPILGHNTVFWYRQTMMQGLELLAYFRNRAPLDDSGMPKDRFSAEMPDATLATLKIQPSEPRDSAVYFCASGLVTGQGIFGPGTRLTVL.

CDR3 sequence: CASSPRLLAGTYEQYF. The CDR3 DNA reads TGTGCCAGCAGCCCCCGTCTGCTAGCGGGAACCTACGAGCAGTACTTC. The rearrangement uses TRBV4-2 and TRBJ2-7; TRBD2 matches at 9 bases. With V trimmed by 4 bases and J by 2 bases, 9 bases remained unmatched. CDR3 length: 16 amino acids. CDR1 is LGHNA and CDR2 is YNFKEQ in the germline V gene.

V and J are TRBV20-1 and TRBJ1-5; the D gene is possibly TRBD1 (5 bases). V dropped 3 bases and J dropped 7 bases, with 13 bases sitting between them. Germline values: CDR1 DFQATT, CDR2 SNEGSKA (reference sequence). The CDR3 runs to 13 residues. The CDR3 nucleotides are TGCAGTGCTAGTCAGGGCTTAGGGCAGCCCCAGCATTTT. This translates into CSASQGLGQPQHF.

The chain uses TRBV18 and TRBJ2-7, with D possibly TRBD2 on 6 matching bases. CDR3 length: 14 amino acids. Germline CDR1 reads KGHSH; CDR2 reads LQKENI. Trimming pared 3 bases from V and 0 bases from J, leaving 9 bases between. CDR3 sequence (DNA): TGTGCCAGCTCACCGAAGGAGGGCTCCTACGAGCAGTACGTC. It codes for CASSPKEGSYEQYV.

This clone was observed many times. The gene calls are TRBV5-1 and TRBJ2-1, with D perhaps TRBD2 (9 bases). CDR3 length: 14 amino acids. V was cut by 1 base and J by 10 bases, with 15 bases left in between. Germline V gene data show CDR1 as SGHRS and CDR2 as YFSETQ. The CDR3 DNA is TGCGCCAGCAGCTTGAGCGGGAGGACAGGGGAGCAGTTCTTC. Translation: CASSLSGRTGEQFF.

The genes are TRBV27 and TRBJ2-5; 13 bases fit TRBD2. This CDR3 has 15 amino acids. The germline gives CDR1 MNHEY, CDR2 SMNVEV (reference sequence). The J segment lost 3 bases and the V segment lost 5 bases, leaving 3 bases of the junction unmatched. The CDR3 DNA is TGTGCCAGCAGTGGAGGGACTAGCGGGAAAGAGACCCAGTACTTC. This codes for CASSGGTSGKETQYF.

V and J are TRBV6-5 and TRBJ2-1, with 11 bases matching TRBD1. Germline CDR1 and CDR2: MNHEY and SVGAGI. V dropped 2 bases and J dropped 8; count of bases not matched to a gene: 5. The CDR3 extends over 15 amino acids. The CDR3 DNA reads TGTGCCAGCAGTTACGCCGGGACAGGGGGACATGAGCAGTTCTTC. This encodes CASSYAGTGGHEQFF.

The chain uses TRBV6-2 or TRBV6-3 and TRBJ2-7; unclear D gene. Trimming shortened V by 0 bases and J by 0 bases, and 9 bases separated the two germline ends. CDR3 length equals 15 residues. Looked up from germline, CDR1 is MNHEY and CDR2 is SVGEGT. The chain's CDR3 is CASSYSNRSSYEQYV. CDR3 DNA: TGTGCCAGCAGTTACTCGAATAGGAGCTCCTACGAGCAGTACGTC.

This rearrangement joins TRBV28 to TRBJ2-4, with 9 bases matching TRBD1. Germline V CDR1 and CDR2: MDHEN, SYDVKM. The CDR3 totals 16 residues. The ends lost 2 bases at V and 0 bases at J; junction bases unmatched: 2. The CDR3 sequence is CASSLGDRVAKNIQYF. The CDR3 DNA sequence: TGTGCCAGCAGTTTAGGGGACAGGGTAGCCAAAAACATTCAGTACTTC.

About this clone itself: The conserved closing phenylalanine or tryptophan is absent in this CDR3, likely reflecting a read error. The chain is built from TRBV7-8 and TRBJ1-6; D remains ambiguous. Between the trimmed V and J ends, which lost 4 bases and 4 bases, there was a span of 17 bases. The length of the CDR3 is 17 residues. From germline, CDR1 is SGHVS and CDR2 FQNEAQ. This CDR3 reads CASSSTEVLGYNSPLHL. Written as DNA, the CDR3 is TGTGCCAGCAGCTCCACCGAGGTCTTGGGGTATAATTCACCCCTCCACCTT.

The chain couples TRBV30 to TRBJ1-6; a weak D match, TRBD1 (5 bases). CDR1 is GTSNPN and CDR2 is SVGIG in the germline V gene (reference sequence). This CDR3 comprises 19 residues. V was pared by 1 base and J by 2 bases, with 21 bases between. CDR3 region: CAWSGRIRREGPYNSPLHF. Here the CDR3 DNA reads TGTGCCTGGAGTGGTAGAATCCGACGGGAGGGGCCCTATAATTCACCCCTCCACTTT. The whole variable domain, filled in from reference TRBV30 and TRBJ1-6, reads SQTIHQWPATLVQPVGSPLSLECTVEGTSNPNLYWYRQAAGRGLQLLFYSVGIGQISSEVPQNLSASRPQDRQFILSSKKLLLSDSGFYLCAWSGRIRREGPYNSPLHFGNGTRLTVT.

The chain recombines TRBV24-1 with TRBJ2-1; 12 nucleotides match TRBD2. This CDR3 has 16 amino acids. Germline V gene lookup returns CDR1 KGHDR and CDR2 SFDVKD. V gave up 2 bases and J gave up 4 bases; unmatched junction bases: 2. This chain's CDR3 is CATSDYLAGGYNEQFF. CDR3 nucleotides: TGTGCCACCAGTGATTATCTAGCGGGGGGGTACAATGAGCAGTTCTTC.

In regard to this clone: This specimen includes other DNA sequences encoding the same CDR3. The J gene is TRBJ2-4, the V gene TRBV14, with 7 positions matching TRBD2. Trimming at V came to 3 bases and at J to 1 base, leaving 9 bases not matched to a gene. Germline-derived CDR1 and CDR2 are SGHDN and FVKESK. The CDR3 contains 17 residues. The CDR3 DNA reads TGTGCCAGCAGCCAGGCCGGGGCGGGAGTTGCCAAAAACATTCAGTACTTC. Its protein is CASSQAGAGVAKNIQYF.

The sample holds one count of this clone. The J gene is TRBJ2-3, the V gene TRBV15; maybe TRBD1 (6 bases). The CDR3 spans 13 residues. Trimming cost V 8 bases and J 6 bases, with 15 bases left between them. The germline gives CDR1 LNHNV, CDR2 YYDKDF (reference sequence). The CDR3, as DNA: TGTGCCACCTCCGTAGGGGGTTCTGATACGCAGTATTTT. This translates into CATSVGGSDTQYF. Full variable domain (outside the CDR3, taken from reference TRBV15 and TRBJ2-3): DAMVIQNPRYQVTQFGKPVTLSCSQTLNHNVMYWYQQKSSQAPKLLFHYYDKDFNNEADTPDNFQSRRPNTSFCFLDIRSPGLGDTAMYLCATSVGGSDTQYFGPGTRLTVL.

The chain joins TRBV3-1 (or the pseudogene TRBV3-2) to TRBJ2-3, with D perhaps TRBD1 or TRBD2 (6 bases each). With 5 bases removed from V and 0 bases from J, the gap between germline ends came to 12 bases. Germline loops: CDR1 LGHDT, CDR2 YNNKEL (reference sequence). The CDR3 has 15 residues. CDR3 amino acids: CASSGGGTSTDTQYF. DNA for the CDR3: TGTGCCAGCAGCGGAGGGGGGACTAGCACAGATACGCAGTATTTT.

This clone is a singleton in its sample. Other nucleotide sequences in the sample specify the same CDR3. The chain has TRBV6-6 and TRBJ1-3; TRBD1 matches 7 bases. The CDR3 contains 15 residues. V trimming: 0 bases; J trimming: 1 base; junction bases outside the gene matches: 0. Germline CDR1 and CDR2: MNHNY and SVGAGI (reference sequence). CDR3 in DNA: TGTGCCAGCAGTTACTCGACAGGGTCTGGAAACACCATATATTTT. Translation: CASSYSTGSGNTIYF.